This T cell receptor (beta chain) was recorded in a study of T cell repertoires in ileal Crohn's disease. Notes on the study in general: Compared with non-smokers, active smokers at surgery showed more clonal expansions. Mucosal expansions were suggested to be mainly CD8 T cells.

The method was immunoSEQ multiplex PCR; TCRdb's version includes in-frame clones alone and lacks a portion of them. This sample carries roughly 60,000 clones, around nine tenths of them seen once, and the ten largest clones take approximately 2%. The time point denotes: neoterminal ileum biopsy at postoperative endoscopy, about 6 months after surgery. Concerning this clone itself: As yet, its antigen is unknown.

This sequence originates from an adult with Crohn's disease. Sequenced: ileal tissue.

CDR3 DNA sequence: TGTGCCAGCAGCACGTCTACCGGTTCGACTAGCGGGAGGAGCTCTGGGGCCAACGTCCTGACTTTC. The encoded protein is CASSTSTGSTSGRSSGANVLTF. V and J are TRBV21-1 and TRBJ2-6; TRBD2, the D gene given by the table, was not confirmed from the DNA. TRBV21-1 is classified as a pseudogene. The CDR3 runs 22 residues.